These 30 T cell receptor beta chains were sequenced from one sample in a study of blood T cells in healthy people across ages. A second PCR, run for about 7 to 11 cycles, used a sample-barcoded 5' primer plus a J-beta primer mix. TCRdb analysed the 5' RACE reads with MiXCR anew, one entry per CDR3 protein. The sample lists hundreds of thousands of distinct CDR3 sequences, 45% to 60% occurring once. The material sequenced was blood. The receptors stem from a woman at least 80 years old in good health.

The chain employs TRBV28 and TRBJ2-7, with D possibly matching TRBD1 (5 bases). Germline V gene data show CDR1 as MDHEN and CDR2 as SYDVKM. The CDR3 length is 13 residues. V was shortened by 4 bases and J by 5 bases, with 12 bases between the two germline ends. Here the CDR3 DNA reads TGTGCCAGCAGTTCTCCCCCAGGGAACGAGCAGTACTTC. Encoded protein: CASSSPPGNEQYF.

The J gene is TRBJ2-1, the V gene TRBV6-2 or TRBV6-3; 9 bases match TRBD2. The CDR3 loop spans 14 amino acids. V shed 10 bases, J shed 8 bases, and the junction held 12 bases outside the gene matches. From germline, CDR1 is MNHEY and CDR2 SVGEGT. CDR3 coding DNA: TGTGCCACAGAACCGGGACTAGCAATGCATGAGCAGTTCTTC. This sequence encodes CATEPGLAMHEQFF.

This rearrangement joins TRBV21-1 to TRBJ2-7; the table assigns TRBD2, which was not confirmed against the DNA. The J call is uncertain, as TRBJ2-5 better fits the DNA end. TRBV21-1 is a listed pseudogene. The CDR3 is made up of 15 amino acids. The chain's CDR3 is CASLAGGVVGETQYF. CDR3 coding DNA: TGTGCCAGTCTCGCCGGGGGGGTTGTAGGAGAGACCCAGTACTTC.

This clonotype was counted many times. The chain has TRBV29-1 and TRBJ1-1, with D unclear. CDR1 is SQVTM and CDR2 is ANQGSEA in the germline V gene. The CDR3 runs 13 residues. Trimming pared 0 bases from V and 1 base from J, leaving 6 bases between. CDR3 DNA sequence: TGCAGCGTTGAAGAGGGGAGGAACACTGAAGCTTTCTTT. It specifies CSVEEGRNTEAFF.

This clonotype showed up just a few times. This sequence joins TRBV20-1 and TRBJ2-5; D not resolved. V was shortened by 2 bases and J by 0 bases, with 10 bases between the two germline ends. Germline lookup yields CDR1 DFQATT and CDR2 SNEGSKA (reference sequence). This CDR3 is built from 14 residues. CDR3 bases: TGCAGTGCTAGAATACGGCTCAACCAAGAGACCCAGTACTTC. It codes for CSARIRLNQETQYF.

The chain uses TRBV10-2 and TRBJ2-5, with 7 bases that match TRBD2. The J segment lost 0 bases and the V segment lost 4 bases, leaving 5 bases of the junction unmatched. Germline V gene data show CDR1 as WSHSY and CDR2 as SAAADI. There are 15 residues in the CDR3. CDR3: CASSATGTNQETQYF. In nucleotides, the CDR3 is TGCGCCAGCAGTGCAACCGGGACTAACCAAGAGACCCAGTACTTC.

The V call is TRBV20-1, the J call TRBJ2-2, with TRBD1 identical over 8 bases. Per germline, CDR1 DFQATT and CDR2 SNEGSKA (reference sequence). This CDR3 comprises 18 residues. V dropped 3 bases and J dropped 4; count of bases not matched to a gene: 16. CDR3 bases: TGCAGTGCTAGTTCGAGCTTGAGGACAGGGAGGACCACCGGGGAGCTGTTTTTT. Protein: CSASSSLRTGRTTGELFF.

Notes on this clonotype: Possible read error: a much larger clone is one base away. The chain recombines TRBV20-1 with TRBJ2-1, with 7 bases aligning to TRBD2. Matching the DNA end better, TRBJ2-7 makes the J call doubtful. The CDR3 runs 16 residues. CDR1 is DFQATT and CDR2 is SNEGSKA in the germline V gene (reference sequence). DNA for the CDR3: TGCAGTGCTAGAGGGGCTCTAGCGGTGCTGTACAATGAGCAGTACTTC. Its translation: CSARGALAVLYNEQYF.

The gene calls are TRBV27 and TRBJ2-7; D gene uncertain. This CDR3 is 16 amino acids long. V lost 7 bases to trimming and J lost 2 bases, with 21 bases between them. Germline-derived CDR1 and CDR2 are MNHEY and SMNVEV (reference sequence). The CDR3 bases are TGTGCCAGCAACCACCTAGGAGACCTCGGCCCCTACGAGCAGTACTTC. This translates into CASNHLGDLGPYEQYF.

This sequence joins TRBV18 and TRBJ2-5, with a tentative D call TRBD2 (6 bases). The germline CDR1 and CDR2 sequences are KGHSH and LQKENI. This CDR3 comprises 16 residues. Trimming took 3 bases from V and 3 from J, leaving 17 bases between them. The CDR3 nucleotides are TGTGCCAGCTCACCTTCCGCCGGGACTTTTAAAGAGACCCAGTACTTC. Encoded protein: CASSPSAGTFKETQYF.

The chain employs TRBV29-1 and TRBJ2-7; the D is unclear. CDR1 and CDR2 (germline): SQVTM, ANQGSEA. The CDR3 contains 15 residues. The V end was cut by 3 bases, the J end by 3 bases, with 18 bases between. In nucleotides, the CDR3 is TGCAGCGTTGAGGGTAGGGCAGACGCATACTACGAGCAGTACTTC. Translated: CSVEGRADAYYEQYF.

The chain links TRBV25-1 to TRBJ1-6; perhaps TRBD1 as D (6 bases). Germline V gene lookup returns CDR1 MGHDK and CDR2 SYGVNS. V was shortened by 7 bases and J by 15 bases, with 19 bases between the two germline ends. This CDR3 has 13 amino acids. The CDR3 coding sequence is TGTGCCAGCATGGGGGGGGCTCCTTCGGTCCTCCACTTT. This gives the protein CASMGGAPSVLHF.

The gene calls are TRBV27 and TRBJ2-2; D ambiguous. Trimming left V 9 bases short and J 6 bases short, with 11 bases between. The germline CDR1 and CDR2 sequences are MNHEY and SMNVEV (reference sequence). The CDR3 length is 12 residues. In nucleotides, the CDR3 is TGTGCCAGTAAACCCCGAGCCGGGGAGCTGTTTTTT. It specifies CASKPRAGELFF.

The chain has TRBV3-1 and TRBJ1-1; 7 bases line up with TRBD1. The V gene end was trimmed by 3 bases and the J gene end by 4 bases; junction bases not matched to a gene: 11. In germline, CDR1 is LGHDT, CDR2 YNNKEL (reference sequence). The CDR3 sequence is 16 residues long. Written as DNA, the CDR3 is TGTGCCAGCAGCCACCGCACGACAGGGTTCGGCACTGAAGCTTTCTTT. Its translation is CASSHRTTGFGTEAFF.

V usage is TRBV9 and J usage is TRBJ2-2; 9 positions agree with TRBD2. Germline CDR1 SGDLS, CDR2 YYNGEE. Trimming removed 6 bases from V and 0 bases from J; junction bases left unmatched: 3. The CDR3 runs to 15 residues. CDR3 in amino acids: CASTLAGSNTGELFF. CDR3 coding DNA: TGTGCCAGCACCCTAGCGGGGTCGAACACCGGGGAGCTGTTTTTT.

This clonotype was observed at least ten times. The rearrangement joins TRBV27 to TRBJ2-7, with TRBD1 matching 7 bases. The length of the CDR3 is 12 residues. Germline CDR1 MNHEY, CDR2 SMNVEV (reference sequence). V lost 9 bases, J lost 1 base, and 3 bases stayed unmatched. The CDR3 DNA reads TGTGCCAGTCGGGACAGATCCTACGAGCAGTACTTC. Translating it yields CASRDRSYEQYF.

As regards this clonotype: Being one base from a much bigger clone, this may be a read error. The chain recombines TRBV29-1 with TRBJ2-3; the D is unclear. Germline CDR1 SQVTM, CDR2 ANQGSEA. The CDR3 is 14 amino acids. Trimming shortened V by 6 bases and J by 4 bases, and 17 bases separated the two germline ends. The CDR3 nucleotides are TGCAGCGTAATGCCAGATCAGATACCAGATACGCAGTATTTT. The encoded protein is CSVMPDQIPDTQYF.

This rearrangement joins TRBV7-9 to TRBJ1-5; D gene ambiguous. The CDR3 has 13 amino acids. Germline values: CDR1 SEHNR, CDR2 FQNEAQ (reference sequence). Deletions cut 8 bases from V and 4 bases from J, with 12 bases between. The chain's CDR3 is CASALLANQPQHF. The CDR3, as DNA: TGTGCCAGCGCCCTATTGGCGAATCAGCCCCAGCATTTT.

For this clonotype: A much larger clone sits a single nucleotide away, making a read error possible. The J gene is TRBJ2-3, the V gene TRBV18; D tentatively reads TRBD1 or TRBD2 (6 bases each). The CDR3 sequence is 16 residues long. Germline V CDR1 and CDR2: KGHSH, LQKENI. CDR3 amino acids: CASPPPGGGHTDTQYF. In nucleotides, the CDR3 is TGTGCCAGCCCACCTCCCGGGGGCGGCCACACAGATACGCAGTATTTT.

This clonotype was seen a few times. This may arise from a read error, as a much more abundant clone is one base away. V is TRBV5-1 and J is TRBJ2-5, with D hard to call. V was cut by 0 bases and J by 2 bases, with 8 bases left in between. Germline V CDR1 and CDR2: SGHRS, YFSETQ. The CDR3 has 14 residues. The CDR3 region has the DNA TGCGCCAGCAGCTTGGGGGCAGAACAAGAGACCCAGTACTTC. Amino acid sequence: CASSLGAEQETQYF.

This clonotype occurred many times. The chain employs TRBV11-2 and TRBJ2-6, with D unclear. The CDR3 runs 16 residues. With 1 base removed from V and 4 bases from J, the gap between germline ends came to 11 bases. The germline V gene has CDR1 SGHAT and CDR2 FQNNGV. The CDR3 region is CASSLVSGAGANVLTF. The DNA for the CDR3 is TGTGCCAGCAGCTTAGTTTCAGGAGCCGGGGCCAACGTCCTGACTTTC.

Of note for this clonotype: The junction departs from germline at one end; a sequencing error may be responsible. The chain joins TRBV5-1 to TRBJ1-1, with 9 bases lining up with TRBD1. CDR1 is SGHRS, CDR2 YFSETQ, per germline. There are 14 residues in the CDR3. This chain's CDR3 is CASSPGQGNTETFF. CDR3 DNA sequence: TGCGCCAGCAGCCCGGGACAGGGTAACACTGAAACTTTCTTT.

This clonotype came up a few times. The chain is built from TRBV6-2 or TRBV6-3 and TRBJ2-5; 10 nucleotides match TRBD2. This CDR3 has 16 amino acids. The ends lost 6 bases at V and 11 bases at J; junction bases unmatched: 18. Germline lookup yields CDR1 MNHEY and CDR2 SVGEGT. The DNA of the CDR3 is TGTGCCAGCAGAACCCCTATAGCGGGAGGCTGGAATGAGCAGTACTTC. Translation: CASRTPIAGGWNEQYF.

There are many counts of this clonotype. V and J are TRBV2 and TRBJ2-3; D perhaps matches TRBD2 (5 bases). Trimming removed 8 bases at V and 4 bases at J, with 19 bases between. The germline CDR1 and CDR2 sequences are SNHLY and FYNNEI. This CDR3 has 15 amino acids. In DNA, the CDR3 is TGTGCCAGCCGGGAAGACTTGTCTCTGGCAGATACGCAGTATTTT. It yields the protein CASREDLSLADTQYF.

Concerning this clonotype: A much larger clone sits a single nucleotide away, making a read error possible. The rearrangement joins TRBV28 to TRBJ1-2; D possibly corresponds to TRBD1 (5 bases). The germline V gene has CDR1 MDHEN and CDR2 SYDVKM. Trimming left V 6 bases short and J 12 bases short, with 14 bases between. This CDR3 has 11 amino acids. CDR3 amino acids: CASRATRGHTF. DNA of the CDR3: TGTGCCAGCAGAGCTACGAGGGGCCACACCTTC.

This clonotype was recorded a few times. V usage is TRBV29-1 and J usage is TRBJ2-1, with D maybe TRBD2 (5 bases). Trimming cost V 3 bases and J 15 bases, with 6 bases left between them. This CDR3 is 8 amino acids long. Germline CDR1 and CDR2: SQVTM and ANQGSEA. CDR3: CSVDGGFF. DNA of the CDR3: TGCAGCGTTGATGGAGGGTTCTTC.

A few counts support this clonotype. The chain has TRBV6-5 and TRBJ2-2, with D tentatively TRBD1 (6 bases). The CDR3 runs to 13 residues. Germline V gene sequence: CDR1 MNHEY, CDR2 SVGAGI. V gave up 5 bases and J gave up 7 bases, with 11 bases separating them. The CDR3 DNA is TGTGCCAGCAGTCGGCAGGGGATCGGGGAGCTGTTTTTT. Protein product: CASSRQGIGELFF.

In regard to this clonotype: Just one base apart from a much larger clone, this may be a read error. The chain combines TRBV20-1 with TRBJ2-1; TRBD2 matches at 7 bases. CDR1 is DFQATT, CDR2 SNEGSKA, per germline (reference sequence). The CDR3 spans 14 residues. V gave up 8 bases and J gave up 0 bases; unmatched junction bases: 7. CDR3 loop: CSTGAGSSYNEQFF. Here the CDR3 DNA reads TGCAGTACTGGAGCGGGGAGCTCCTACAATGAGCAGTTCTTC.

Details on this clonotype: Since a much larger clone is just one base distant, this may be a read error. V and J are TRBV27 and TRBJ2-1, with D unclear. Germline-derived CDR1 and CDR2 are MNHEY and SMNVEV (reference sequence). CDR3 length: 15 residues. Trimming cost V 11 bases and J 0 bases, with 17 bases left between them. CDR3 in amino acids: CAGVPDLGSYNEQFF. The DNA for the CDR3 is TGTGCCGGCGTACCGGATCTGGGCTCCTACAATGAGCAGTTCTTC.

This clonotype was seen only once. V and J are TRBV7-9 and TRBJ1-6; no clear D gene. Germline CDR1 and CDR2: SEHNR and FQNEAQ (reference sequence). The CDR3 has 13 residues. V was cut by 1 base and J by 15 bases, with 13 bases left in between. The CDR3 coding sequence is TGTGCCAGCAGCTTAGAGGCGGGAAGTCACCTCCACTTT. It encodes CASSLEAGSHLHF.